This TCR beta chain emerged from a study of blood T cell repertoires in COVID-19 (TCRdb year 2020). Background for the entire study: The collaborator samples originated in the United States, Italy and Spain and spanned the acute and convalescent phases of COVID-19. The material from the prospective study consisted of cDNA or gDNA derived from T cells, B-cell-depleted T cells, or PBMCs. A de-identified subject ID, COVID-19 status, age in years and sex were almost always included in the sample metadata. Samples were obtained from the ongoing ImmuneRACE study (first 160 participants) and from some 1,300 subjects provided by 6 global collaborators. Deeply sampled blood TCRbeta repertoires from subjects exposed to, actively infected with, or recovered from COVID-19 were included in the dataset. The repertoires were released in a freely available public database intended as a resource for research on the immune response to SARS-CoV-2. Where available, HLA class I and class II types were obtained from metadata supplied by the sample provider rather than from assay-based typing.

Each collaborating institution followed its own protocols to collect whole blood in K2EDTA tubes. For TCRbeta analysis, collaborator samples were shipped as frozen whole blood, as isolated PBMCs, or as DNA extracted from either sample type. TCRbeta CDR3 regions were amplified from genomic DNA using the immunoSEQ Assay, a bias-controlled multiplex PCR. As for the authors' bioinformatics: The number of nucleated cells in each sample was estimated from the amplification of reference gene primers within the assay. Sequence reads were collapsed and filtered to measure the absolute abundance of every unique TCRbeta CDR3 rearrangement. For each sample, productive Simpson clonality was calculated by taking the square root of Simpson's diversity index across productive rearrangements. This is the immuneACCESS table as TCRdb keeps it, with only in-frame sequences that have V and J called. A part of the clones is gone; compared with another copy, unresolved V genes explain less than half, and the rest is unexplained. V and J calls and clone size are given by that table; D and trimming were obtained from the DNA. The sample data list over 100,000 clones, and 85% to 90% of these were observed just once. Of the sample, approximately 5.1% is held by the ten largest clones.

Results and caveats for the whole study, not just this receptor: Clinical and demographic metadata were provided uncurated, with the amount varying by source and participant.

As regards this clone: No antigen is known for it. No base quality information exists; no much larger clone differs at one position.

V is cut by 3 bases and J by 9 bases, and the space between the germline ends is 24 bases. The germline V gene gives CDR1 as MGHDK and CDR2 as SYGVNS. Including the terminal cysteine and phenylalanine, the CDR3 comprises 17 residues. Only CDR3 DNA is held: 51 bases, read in frame from base 1. This TCR derives from a human donor in a cohort sampled during active COVID-19. The rearrangement joined TRBV25-1 to TRBJ1-5; the D gene is perhaps TRBD1, from 5 matching bases. Sequenced sample: peripheral blood. The DNA sequence is TGTGCCAGCAGTGAGGCCCTCTCGACAGAGCCCCGACGGCCCCAGCATTTT. Its protein product is CASSEALSTEPRRPQHF. The reference TRBV25-1 and TRBJ1-5 proteins fill in what lies around the CDR3, so the full variable domain reads EADIYQTPRYLVIGTGKKITLECSQTMGHDKMYWYQQDPGMELHLIHYSYGVNSTEKGDLSSESTVSRIRTEHFPLTLESARPSHTSQYLCASSEALSTEPRRPQHFGDGTRLSIL.